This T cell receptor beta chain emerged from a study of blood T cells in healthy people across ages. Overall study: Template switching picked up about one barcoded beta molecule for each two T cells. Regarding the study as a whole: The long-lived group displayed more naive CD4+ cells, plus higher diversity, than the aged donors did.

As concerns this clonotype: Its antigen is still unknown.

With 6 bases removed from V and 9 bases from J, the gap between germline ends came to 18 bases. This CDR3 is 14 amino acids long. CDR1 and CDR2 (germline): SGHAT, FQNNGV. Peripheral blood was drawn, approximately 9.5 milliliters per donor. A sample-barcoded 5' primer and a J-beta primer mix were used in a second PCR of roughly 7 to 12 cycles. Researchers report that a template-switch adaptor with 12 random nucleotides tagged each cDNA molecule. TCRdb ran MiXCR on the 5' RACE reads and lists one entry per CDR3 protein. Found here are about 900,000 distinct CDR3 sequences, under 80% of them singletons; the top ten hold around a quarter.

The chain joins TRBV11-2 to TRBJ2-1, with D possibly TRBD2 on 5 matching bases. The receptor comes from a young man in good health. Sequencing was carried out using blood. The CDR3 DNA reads TGTGCCAGCAGTCCTGGTCGGGGTAGTGGTGAGCAGTTCTTC. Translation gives CASSPGRGSGEQFF.